The present entry profiles one TCR beta chain with its context. Antigen: not known. The data stem from a study of T cells in Graves' hyperthyroidism and ophthalmopathy. Hyperthyroidism patients were newly diagnosed, had disease duration under 2 months, and were aged 18 to 65 years. Diagnosis relied on clinical symptoms, serum thyroxine and TRAb, thyroid ultrasound and orbital computed tomography. Sampled blood dates from first hyperthyroidism diagnosis, and it precedes any ophthalmopathy symptoms. V lost 3 bases and J 5 bases, leaving 5 bases between the germline ends. The CDR3 extends over 11 amino acids. Germline lookup yields CDR1 DFQATT and CDR2 SNEGSKA (reference sequence). Study-wide results and caveats: The blood repertoire included most of the expanded thyroid clonotypes above 0.001.

There were TCR beta CDR3 regions amplified from RNA transcripts. First-round RT-PCR of the TCR CDR3 relied on the HTBI primer set. MiXCR was run by TCRdb on the multiplex PCR reads, yielding one entry per CDR3 protein. The sample has roughly 260,000 distinct CDR3 sequences; about 15% are singletons. Specimen: blood. The J gene is TRBJ1-3, the V gene TRBV20-1; no clear D gene. The receptor's source is a woman aged 40 to 50 with Graves' hyperthyroidism that later progressed to Graves' ophthalmopathy. The CDR3 sequence is CSASRRNTIYF. CDR3 in DNA: TGCAGTGCTAGTAGGCGAAACACCATATATTTT.